There are many counts of the clone carrying this TCR beta chain. The entry originates in a study of metastatic and nonmetastatic thyroid tumors. The CDR3 is 14 residues long. The V and J ends lost 7 bases and 0 bases respectively, with 9 bases between them. Germline V gene lookup returns CDR1 LNHDA and CDR2 SQIVND (reference sequence). Per the original data handling: For papillary thyroid cancer, a distant-metastasis classifier was constructed from CDR3 differences observed across clinicopathological groups. TCRdb redid the clone calls on the PCR reads using MiXCR. The V and J calls and clone size are TCRdb's, not the authors'. In the table there are some 38,000 clones, approximately 15% of which are singletons. All patients were treatment-naive before thyroid surgery.

The source of this sequence is a female donor with papillary thyroid cancer or a benign thyroid nodule (not recorded which). Some clones in this sample may be carry-over from other donors' samples. The specimen was blood. This chain links TRBV19 with TRBJ2-2, with D unclear. CDR3 DNA sequence: TGTGCCAGTAAAGACGGCGCGAACACCGGGGAGCTGTTTTTT. Amino acids: CASKDGANTGELFF.